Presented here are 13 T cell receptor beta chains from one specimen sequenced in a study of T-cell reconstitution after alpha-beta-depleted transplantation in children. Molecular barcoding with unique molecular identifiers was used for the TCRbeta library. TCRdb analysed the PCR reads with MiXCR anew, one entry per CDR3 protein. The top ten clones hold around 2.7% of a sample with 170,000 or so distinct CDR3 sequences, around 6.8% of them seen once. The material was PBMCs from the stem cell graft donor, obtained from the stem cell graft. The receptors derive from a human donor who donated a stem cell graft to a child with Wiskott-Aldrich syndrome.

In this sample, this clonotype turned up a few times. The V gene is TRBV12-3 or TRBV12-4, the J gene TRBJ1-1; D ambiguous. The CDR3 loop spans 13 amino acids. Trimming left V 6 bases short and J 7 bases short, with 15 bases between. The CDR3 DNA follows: TGTGCCAGCAGCTCCAGCGGGGTGGATGAAGCTTTCTTT. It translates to CASSSSGVDEAFF.

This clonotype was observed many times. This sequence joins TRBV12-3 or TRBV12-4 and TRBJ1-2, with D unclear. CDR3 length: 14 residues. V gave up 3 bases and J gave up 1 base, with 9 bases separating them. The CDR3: CASSFLGGNYGYTF. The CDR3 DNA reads TGTGCCAGCAGTTTCCTTGGCGGTAACTATGGCTACACCTTC.

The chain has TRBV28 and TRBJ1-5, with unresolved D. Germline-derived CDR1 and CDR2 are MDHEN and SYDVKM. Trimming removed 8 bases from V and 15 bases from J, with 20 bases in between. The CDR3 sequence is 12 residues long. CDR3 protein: CASVGFRPPGHF. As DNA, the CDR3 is TGTGCCAGCGTGGGGTTTAGACCCCCTGGGCATTTT.

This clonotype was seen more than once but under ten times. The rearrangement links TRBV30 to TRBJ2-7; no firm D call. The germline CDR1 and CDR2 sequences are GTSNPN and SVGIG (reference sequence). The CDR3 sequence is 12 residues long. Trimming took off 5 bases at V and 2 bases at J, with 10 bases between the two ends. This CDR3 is CAWLQNTYEQYF. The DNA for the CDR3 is TGTGCCTGGCTCCAAAACACCTACGAGCAGTACTTC.

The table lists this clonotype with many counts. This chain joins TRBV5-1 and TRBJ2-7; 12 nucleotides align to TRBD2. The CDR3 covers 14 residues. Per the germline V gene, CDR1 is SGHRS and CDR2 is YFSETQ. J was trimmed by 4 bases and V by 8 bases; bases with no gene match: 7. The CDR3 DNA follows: TGCGCCAGAACCCTAGCGGGGGGGTATTACGAGCAGTACTTC. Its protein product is CARTLAGGYYEQYF.

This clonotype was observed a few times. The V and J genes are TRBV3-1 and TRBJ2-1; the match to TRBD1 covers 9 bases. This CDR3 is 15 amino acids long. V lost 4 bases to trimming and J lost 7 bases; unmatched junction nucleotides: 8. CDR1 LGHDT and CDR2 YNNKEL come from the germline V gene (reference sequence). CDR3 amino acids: CASSLPGQGGNEQFF. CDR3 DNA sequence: TGTGCCAGCAGCCTACCGGGACAGGGTGGAAATGAGCAGTTCTTC.

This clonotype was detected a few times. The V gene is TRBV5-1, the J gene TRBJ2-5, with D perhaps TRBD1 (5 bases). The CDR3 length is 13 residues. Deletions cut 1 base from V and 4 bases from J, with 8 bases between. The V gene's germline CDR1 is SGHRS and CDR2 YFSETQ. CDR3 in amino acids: CASSLIRGETQYF. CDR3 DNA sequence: TGCGCCAGCAGCTTGATTAGGGGAGAGACCCAGTACTTC.

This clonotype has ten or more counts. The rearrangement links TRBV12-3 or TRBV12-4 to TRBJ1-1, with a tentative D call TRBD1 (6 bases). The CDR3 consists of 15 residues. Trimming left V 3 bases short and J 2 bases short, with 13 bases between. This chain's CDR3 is CASSFLSGANTEAFF. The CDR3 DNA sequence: TGTGCCAGCAGTTTTTTATCAGGGGCAAACACTGAAGCTTTCTTT.

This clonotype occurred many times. For the CDR3, the DNA is TGTGCCAGCACCACCGGGACAGGGGGCACCGAGCAGTACTTC. Translated, it gives CASTTGTGGTEQYF. The chain joins TRBV6-1 to TRBJ2-7; TRBD1 agrees at 12 bases. Looked up from germline, CDR1 is MNHNS and CDR2 is SASEGT. V lost 7 bases, J lost 6 bases, and 7 bases stayed unmatched. This CDR3 comprises 14 residues.

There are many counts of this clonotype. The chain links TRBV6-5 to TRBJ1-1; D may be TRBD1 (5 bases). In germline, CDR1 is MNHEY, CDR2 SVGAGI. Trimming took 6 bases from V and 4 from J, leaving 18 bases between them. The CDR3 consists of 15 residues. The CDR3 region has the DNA TGTGCCAGCAGCGGGGCTGGGGTCTGGGGCACTGAAGCTTTCTTT. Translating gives CASSGAGVWGTEAFF.

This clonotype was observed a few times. This CDR3 reads CASSPVGGYEQYF. The DNA of the CDR3 is TGTGCCAGCTCACCTGTTGGAGGATACGAGCAGTACTTC. The chain employs TRBV18 and TRBJ2-7; tentatively, D is TRBD2 (5 bases). CDR3 size: 13 residues. Germline values: CDR1 KGHSH, CDR2 LQKENI. The V gene lost 3 bases and the J gene lost 4 bases, with 10 bases spanning the gap.

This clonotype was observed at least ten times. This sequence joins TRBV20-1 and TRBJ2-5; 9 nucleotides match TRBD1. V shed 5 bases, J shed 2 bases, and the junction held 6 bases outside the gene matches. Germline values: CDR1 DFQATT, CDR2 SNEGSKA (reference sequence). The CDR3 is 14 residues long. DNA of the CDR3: TGCAGTGCTTCGAAACAGGGGGCACAAGAGACCCAGTACTTC. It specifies CSASKQGAQETQYF.

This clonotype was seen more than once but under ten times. CDR3 nucleotides: TGCGCCAGCAGCTTGGGACTCCTCTCTGGGGCCAACGTCCTGACTTTC. Its protein is CASSLGLLSGANVLTF. The gene calls are TRBV5-1 and TRBJ2-6; no definite D call. The V and J ends lost 0 bases and 0 bases respectively, with 7 bases between them. The germline CDR1 and CDR2 sequences are SGHRS and YFSETQ. This CDR3 contains 16 residues.